This TCR beta chain stems from a study of cytomegalovirus exposure and HLA in healthy donors. In the study overall: The 120 validation repertoires matched the roughly 700 first-cohort repertoires in platform, a later analysis reported.

The CDR3 is 15 residues long. Between the trimmed V and J ends, which lost 0 bases and 1 base, there was a span of 7 bases. Germline V CDR1 and CDR2: LGHNA, YSLEER. Separate from the roughly 700-subject first cohort, the roughly 130-subject validation cohort was the one that the donors belonged to. Study results and caveats: 150 to 200 TCR beta chains were listed as cytomegalovirus-associated. A classifier reportedly called cytomegalovirus status with high sensitivity and specificity.

Here immunoSEQ multiplex PCR was the method, and the copy in TCRdb shows in-frame clones only, minus some. Of about 160,000 clones detected, roughly 89% appear once; the ten largest clones hold about a tenth. As to this clone: Its matching antigen is unknown.

The sequenced sample was PBMCs. The sequence came from a woman aged 18-29 years in good health and CMV-seropositive. The chain is built from TRBV4-3 and TRBJ1-3; D is unclear. This chain's CDR3 is CASSQDGGSGNTIYF. In DNA form, the CDR3 reads TGCGCCAGCAGCCAAGATGGCGGTTCTGGAAACACCATATATTTT.